This passage covers 30 T cell receptor beta chains from one sample sequenced in a study of T cells in Graves' hyperthyroidism and ophthalmopathy. The CDR3 regions of TCR beta were amplified from RNA transcripts. A set of HTBI primers served as the primers for a first-round RT-PCR of the TCR CDR3. TCRdb reanalysed the multiplex PCR reads using MiXCR and keeps one entry per CDR3 protein. The sample consists of more than 300,000 distinct CDR3 sequences, over 11% of them appearing once. What was sequenced was blood. Source of these receptors: a woman in her thirties with Graves' hyperthyroidism.

This clonotype came up a few times. The rearrangement uses TRBV30 and TRBJ1-4, with TRBD1 matching 9 bases. V lost 6 bases, J lost 0 bases, and 8 bases stayed unmatched. Germline CDR1 and CDR2: GTSNPN and SVGIG (reference sequence). The CDR3 extends over 16 amino acids. The CDR3 nucleotides are TGTGCCTGTACAGGGGGCGTATCTGCAACTAATGAAAAACTGTTTTTT. Translating it yields CACTGGVSATNEKLFF.

The chain uses TRBV7-9 and TRBJ2-1; 10 positions match TRBD2. Per germline, CDR1 SEHNR and CDR2 FQNEAQ (reference sequence). Losses at the gene ends were 4 bases for V and 13 bases for J; bases not matched to a gene: 7. This CDR3 spans 13 amino acids. DNA of the CDR3: TGTGCCAGCAGCTCCGAAGCGGGAGGGGTCCAGTTCTTC. Translating gives CASSSEAGGVQFF.

The chain carries TRBV19 and TRBJ1-1, with 8 bases fitting TRBD1. The CDR3 has 16 residues. The ends lost 3 bases at V and 5 bases at J; junction bases unmatched: 11. The germline V gene has CDR1 LNHDA and CDR2 SQIVND (reference sequence). CDR3 sequence reads: CASSILTGALVTEAFF. CDR3 sequence (DNA): TGTGCCAGTAGTATCCTGACAGGGGCGCTGGTAACTGAAGCTTTCTTT.

V is TRBV20-1 and J is TRBJ1-1; D is perhaps TRBD1 (5 bases). Germline values: CDR1 DFQATT, CDR2 SNEGSKA (reference sequence). Trimming removed 5 bases from V and 4 bases from J, with 14 bases in between. The length of the CDR3 is 13 residues. This chain's CDR3 is CSAPAGEATEAFF. Here the CDR3 DNA reads TGCAGTGCTCCTGCGGGGGAGGCCACTGAAGCTTTCTTT.

This clonotype has more than one count but fewer than ten. The chain couples TRBV28 to TRBJ2-2, with a tentative D call TRBD1 (6 bases). The V gene's germline CDR1 is MDHEN and CDR2 SYDVKM. Trimming shortened V by 6 bases and J by 0 bases, and 20 bases separated the two germline ends. The CDR3 runs 18 residues. The CDR3 nucleotides read TGTGCCAGCAGGAACTTGGGGTACAGGGCCCCGAACACCGGGGAGCTGTTTTTT. It yields the protein CASRNLGYRAPNTGELFF. Variable domain in full (rest from reference TRBV28 and TRBJ2-2): DVKVTQSSRYLVKRTGEKVFLECVQDMDHENMFWYRQDPGLGLRLIYFSYDVKMKEKGDIPEGYSVSREKKERFSLILESASTNQTSMYLCASRNLGYRAPNTGELFFGEGSRLTVL.

A remark on this clonotype: Without the conserved terminal phenylalanine or tryptophan, this CDR3 likely stems from a read error. This chain links TRBV7-2 with TRBJ2-7; possibly TRBD1 or TRBD2 for D (6 bases each). V was shortened by 2 bases and J by 5 bases, with 10 bases between the two germline ends. CDR1 is SGHTA and CDR2 is FQGNSA in the germline V gene. The CDR3 extends over 13 amino acids. CDR3 coding DNA: TGTGCCAGCAGCTTAAAGGGGGGCCACGAGCAGTACATC. Translated: CASSLKGGHEQYI.

This clonotype came up many times. The chain carries TRBV30 and TRBJ2-7; D not certain. This CDR3 has 11 residues. Germline CDR1 GTSNPN, CDR2 SVGIG (reference sequence). Trimming took 1 base from V and 3 from J, leaving 4 bases between them. The CDR3 sequence is CAWSDGYEQYF. The CDR3 DNA follows: TGTGCCTGGAGTGACGGCTACGAGCAGTACTTC.

This clonotype showed up just a few times. V and J are TRBV5-6 and TRBJ2-7, with 7 positions matching TRBD1. The trim removed 1 base at V and 3 bases at J, leaving 10 bases unmatched. Germline V lookup: CDR1 SGHDT, CDR2 YYEEEE. The CDR3 has 16 residues. The DNA of the CDR3 is TGTGCCAGCAGCTTGATGGCAGGGGGTTGGTACTACGAGCAGTACTTC. Protein: CASSLMAGGWYYEQYF. The complete variable domain, with remaining parts taken from reference TRBV5-6 and TRBJ2-7, reads DAGVTQSPTHLIKTRGQQVTLRCSPKSGHDTVSWYQQALGQGPQFIFQYYEEEERQRGNFPDRFSGHQFPNYSSELNVNALLLGDSALYLCASSLMAGGWYYEQYFGPGTRLTVT.

J is TRBJ2-7 and V is TRBV28, with D possibly matching TRBD2 (6 bases). From germline, CDR1 is MDHEN and CDR2 SYDVKM. Trimming removed 8 bases at V and 2 bases at J, with 19 bases between. The CDR3 length is 15 residues. CDR3: CASQGERAPTYEQYF. The CDR3 nucleotides are TGTGCCAGCCAAGGGGAGCGGGCTCCGACCTACGAGCAGTACTTC.

The CDR3 here is CATSDSDSPDQETQYF. The DNA for the CDR3 is TGTGCCACCAGTGATTCAGACAGCCCAGACCAAGAGACCCAGTACTTC. V is TRBV24-1 and J is TRBJ2-5, with D perhaps TRBD1 (5 bases). CDR1 and CDR2 (germline): KGHDR, SFDVKD. This CDR3 comprises 16 residues. The germline V and J ends were trimmed by 2 bases and 0 bases, with 12 bases remaining between them.

The table lists this clonotype with many counts. V and J are TRBV7-2 and TRBJ2-1; 9 bases fit TRBD2. Germline CDR1 and CDR2: SGHTA and FQGNSA. Losses at the gene ends were 5 bases for V and 1 base for J; bases not matched to a gene: 6. The CDR3 sequence is 16 residues long. The CDR3 sequence: CASSPKSGRSYNEQFF. CDR3 nucleotides: TGTGCCAGCAGCCCGAAGAGCGGGAGGTCCTACAATGAGCAGTTCTTC.

This clonotype was detected ten times or more. The J gene is TRBJ1-6, the V gene TRBV27, with 7 bases matching TRBD1. The CDR3 covers 14 residues. Germline CDR1 and CDR2: MNHEY and SMNVEV (reference sequence). V shed 6 bases, J shed 6 bases, and the junction held 5 bases outside the gene matches. CDR3 nucleotides: TGTGCCAGCAGCGGAACAGGGGTTAATTCACCCCTCCACTTT. It specifies CASSGTGVNSPLHF.

In this sample, this clonotype turned up many times. The V and J genes are TRBV12-3 or TRBV12-4 and TRBJ2-7, with D possibly matching TRBD1 (6 bases). Trimming cost V 6 bases and J 0 bases, with 9 bases left between them. This CDR3 region has 13 residues. The CDR3 coding sequence is TGTGCCAGCAGCCCGACAGGCTCCTACGAGCAGTACTTC. It translates to CASSPTGSYEQYF.

The table lists this clonotype with many counts. The CDR3 DNA reads as TGTGCCAGCAGTTCCTGGACAGGGGCGAACACTGAAGCTTTCTTT. The encoded protein is CASSSWTGANTEAFF. V is TRBV12-3 or TRBV12-4 and J is TRBJ1-1; 9 bases are shared with TRBD1. This CDR3 is 15 amino acids long. V lost 4 bases and J lost 1; bases outside the gene matches: 4.

V and J are TRBV19 and TRBJ1-2, with D unclear. This CDR3 is built from 11 residues. Germline lookup yields CDR1 LNHDA and CDR2 SQIVND (reference sequence). Trimming took off 3 bases at V and 2 bases at J, with 1 base between the two ends. CDR3 in DNA: TGTGCCAGTAGTATGAACTATGGCTACACCTTC. Translation: CASSMNYGYTF.

The chain recombines TRBV6-1 with TRBJ1-2; 10 nucleotides align to TRBD1. Germline loops: CDR1 MNHNS, CDR2 SASEGT. J gave up 0 bases and V 6 bases, and 7 bases lay outside the gene matches. The CDR3 runs to 16 residues. The CDR3 reads CASRSGTGVSNYGYTF. The CDR3 DNA is TGTGCCAGCAGATCCGGGACAGGGGTTTCTAACTATGGCTACACCTTC.

This clonotype was detected many times. The rearrangement links TRBV6-1 to TRBJ2-1; possibly TRBD2 for D (5 bases). The germline CDR1 and CDR2 sequences are MNHNS and SASEGT. The length of the CDR3 is 15 residues. V was trimmed by 5 bases and J by 0 bases, leaving 11 bases between them. The CDR3 is CASSSKGGSYNEQFF. DNA for the CDR3: TGTGCCAGCAGTTCGAAAGGAGGCTCCTACAATGAGCAGTTCTTC.

In the case of this clonotype: It may be a read error: a sequence one base away is much more abundant. The chain has TRBV30 and TRBJ2-7; 9 bases are a match to TRBD1. Germline assignment: CDR1 GTSNPN and CDR2 SVGIG (reference sequence). The CDR3 runs 15 residues. CDR3 sequence: CAWGVGGTGRSEQYF. The CDR3 nucleotides are TGTGCCTGGGGTGTAGGGGGGACAGGGCGAAGTGAGCAGTACTTC.

In this sample, this clonotype turned up many times. The rearrangement joins TRBV6-6 to TRBJ2-5; D is possibly TRBD2 (6 bases). Per the germline V gene, CDR1 is MNHNY and CDR2 is SVGAGI (reference sequence). The CDR3 consists of 13 residues. Deletions cut 2 bases from V and 5 bases from J, with 9 bases between. CDR3 loop: CASSYEEGETQYF. In DNA, the CDR3 is TGTGCCAGCAGTTACGAGGAGGGCGAGACCCAGTACTTC.

This clonotype was counted many times. The CDR3 nucleotides are TGTGCCACCAGCAGAGAAGGGAGCTACTATGGCTACACCTTC. Protein sequence: CATSREGSYYGYTF. The chain joins TRBV15 to TRBJ1-2, with D unclear. The V end was cut by 0 bases, the J end by 3 bases, with 8 bases between. This CDR3 has 14 residues. In germline, CDR1 is LNHNV, CDR2 YYDKDF (reference sequence).

The chain has TRBV28 and TRBJ2-5; D possibly corresponds to TRBD2 (6 bases). Per germline, CDR1 MDHEN and CDR2 SYDVKM. Trimming cost V 8 bases and J 5 bases, with 12 bases left between them. CDR3 size: 12 residues. The CDR3 DNA is TGTGCCAGCCTGGAGGGACGGGAGACCCAGTACTTC. Translating it yields CASLEGRETQYF.

The chain links TRBV28 to TRBJ1-4; TRBD1 agrees at 8 bases. This CDR3 region has 14 residues. V lost 10 bases, J lost 1 base, and 5 bases stayed unmatched. Germline V gives CDR1 MDHEN, CDR2 SYDVKM. The CDR3 DNA reads TGTGCCACCGGGACAGGCGTAACTAATGAAAAACTGTTTTTT. Protein sequence: CATGTGVTNEKLFF.

This clonotype showed up many times. The chain joins TRBV7-2 to TRBJ1-1; D gene ambiguous. CDR1 is SGHTA, CDR2 FQGNSA, per germline. This CDR3 has 14 residues. Trimming shortened V by 5 bases and J by 6 bases, and 16 bases separated the two germline ends. CDR3 in DNA: TGTGCCAGCAGCCCCGGACGGCTTGGAGCTGAAGCTTTCTTT. Translating it yields CASSPGRLGAEAFF.

The table lists this clonotype with a few counts. The chain uses TRBV19 and TRBJ1-1; D is possibly TRBD1 (5 bases). V was clipped by 3 bases and J by 11 bases, with 19 bases between them. Per the germline V gene, CDR1 is LNHDA and CDR2 is SQIVND (reference sequence). The CDR3 has 14 residues. The CDR3 region is CASSMGGAIREAFF. CDR3 nucleotides: TGTGCCAGTAGTATGGGGGGTGCCATACGTGAGGCTTTCTTT.

V gene TRBV27 combines with J gene TRBJ1-4, with 12 positions matching TRBD1. This CDR3 is 17 amino acids long. Trimming at V came to 5 bases and at J to 7 bases, leaving 11 bases not matched to a gene. Germline CDR1 and CDR2: MNHEY and SMNVEV (reference sequence). CDR3 coding DNA: TGTGCCAGCAGTCCCCGGGACAGGGGGCTTTTGGGTGAAAAACTGTTTTTT. Its translation: CASSPRDRGLLGEKLFF.

This chain connects TRBV3-1 to TRBJ2-7; 8 nucleotides line up with TRBD1. The CDR3 totals 15 residues. The V and J ends lost 1 base and 0 bases, in that order; junction bases with no gene match: 2. From germline, CDR1 is LGHDT and CDR2 YNNKEL (reference sequence). The CDR3 is CASSQGTGISYEQYF. The CDR3 nucleotides are TGTGCCAGCAGCCAAGGGACAGGGATCTCCTACGAGCAGTACTTC.

In this sample, this clonotype turned up many times. The CDR3 sequence is CASSLGRANTGELFF. The CDR3 nucleotides are TGTGCCAGCAGCTTAGGGAGGGCCAACACCGGGGAGCTGTTTTTT. The rearrangement joins TRBV13 to TRBJ2-2, with TRBD2 as a possible D gene (5 bases). CDR1 and CDR2 from the germline V gene are PRHDT and FYEKMQ (reference sequence). V was trimmed by 0 bases and J by 2 bases, leaving 7 bases between them. The CDR3 extends over 15 amino acids.

This clonotype was seen a handful of times. The chain recombines TRBV7-9 with TRBJ2-7; either TRBD1 or TRBD2 may fit D (6 bases each). Between the trimmed V and J ends, which lost 3 bases and 4 bases, there was a span of 13 bases. CDR1 and CDR2 from the germline V gene are SEHNR and FQNEAQ (reference sequence). CDR3 length: 14 amino acids. The CDR3 coding sequence is TGTGCCAGCAGCTTTGGAGGGGGTGGGTACGAGCAGTACTTC. The encoded protein is CASSFGGGGYEQYF.

This clonotype has only a few counts. This chain uses TRBV7-9 with TRBJ1-5; D is unclear. Trimming removed 4 bases from V and 5 bases from J, with 15 bases in between. The CDR3 is made up of 15 amino acids. Germline V gene lookup returns CDR1 SEHNR and CDR2 FQNEAQ (reference sequence). In DNA form, the CDR3 reads TGTGCCAGCAGCTCAAACCCCGGGGTGGATCAGCCCCAGCATTTT. As protein: CASSSNPGVDQPQHF.

This clonotype was detected ten times or more. V and J are TRBV2 and TRBJ2-2, with D perhaps assigned TRBD1 or TRBD2 (5 bases each). CDR3 length: 15 residues. V gave up 1 base and J gave up 5 bases, with 11 bases separating them. The germline V gene has CDR1 SNHLY and CDR2 FYNNEI. The CDR3 region is CASSEEWGGTGELFF. Here the CDR3 DNA reads TGTGCCAGCAGTGAAGAGTGGGGCGGGACCGGGGAGCTGTTTTTT.